This is a list of T cell receptor beta chains from one sample in a study of long-term antiretroviral therapy in people with HIV. Using immunoSEQ multiplex PCR, the repertoire was profiled, and TCRdb retains in-frame clones only, with some absent. The data hold under 50,000 clones, with around 83% observed a single time. The sample consisted of unsorted PBMCs, taken 3.1 years after starting antiretroviral therapy. Receptors were obtained from a woman aged 45-65 years with HIV. CDR3s include the opening cysteine and the closing phenylalanine or tryptophan. The D gene is left open where the match is weak. Size values are once, few and many counts, or a class for expanded clones, and some rows have none.

clone_size	d_call	v_call	j_call	cdr3_aa	cdr3_nt
-	-	TRBV5-7	TRBJ2-7	CASSQVTGGRAYEQYF	TGTGCCAGCAGCCAAGTCACAGGGGGGAGGGCCTACGAGCAGTACTTC
-	-	TRBV19	TRBJ1-2	CASSALDFYYGYTF	TGTGCCAGTAGTGCCTTGGACTTCTACTATGGCTACACCTTC
-	-	TRBV19	TRBJ1-5	CASSMRGGASNQPQHF	TGTGCCAGTAGTATGCGGGGGGGCGCGAGCAATCAGCCCCAGCATTTT
-	-	TRBV7-9	TRBJ2-3	CASSPAEWYRGTDTQYF	TGTGCCAGCAGCCCCGCCGAGTGGTACAGGGGCACAGATACGCAGTATTTT
few	TRBD2	TRBV2	TRBJ2-2	CASSIEKERGGRRTGELFF	TGTGCCAGCAGCATCGAGAAAGAGCGGGGGGGCCGTAGGACCGGGGAGCTGTTTTTT
-	TRBD1	TRBV15	TRBJ1-3	CATSSKPRGQVSGNTIYF	TGTGCCACCAGCAGCAAGCCCCGGGGACAGGTCTCTGGAAACACCATATATTTT
-	-	TRBV7-8	TRBJ1-5	CASSLEGHGGQPQHF	TGTGCCAGCAGCTTAGAGGGGCACGGCGGTCAGCCCCAGCATTTT
-	-	TRBV30	TRBJ1-1	CAVRTGGAEAFF	TGTGCCGTACGAACCGGGGGGGCTGAAGCTTTCTTT
few	-	TRBV29-1	TRBJ1-2	CSVEDRMYGYTF	TGCAGCGTTGAAGACCGTATGTATGGCTACACCTTC
-	-	TRBV6-1	TRBJ1-1	CASSEDRVRKNTEAFF	TGTGCCAGCAGTGAAGATAGGGTCAGAAAGAACACTGAAGCTTTCTTT
-	TRBD2	TRBV7-3	TRBJ2-1	CASSLTSGGLNEQFF	TGTGCCAGCAGTTTGACTAGCGGGGGGCTCAATGAGCAGTTCTTC
once	-	TRBV11-1	TRBJ1-1	CASSQHTEAFF	TGTGCCAGCAGCCAACACACTGAAGCTTTCTTT
-	-	TRBV7-2	TRBJ2-2	CASSPTGGVGKLFF	TGTGCCAGCAGCCCCACAGGGGGGGTCGGGAAGCTGTTTTTT
-	-	TRBV13	TRBJ2-6	CASSAVAGTASGANVLTF	TGTGCCAGCAGCGCAGTGGCCGGGACGGCCTCTGGGGCCAACGTCCTGACTTTC
-	-	TRBV5-1	TRBJ1-1	CASSLGHLNTEAFF	TGCGCCAGCAGCTTGGGACATTTGAACACTGAAGCTTTCTTT
once	-	TRBV7-8	TRBJ2-1	CASSPGSEQFF	TGTGCCAGCAGTCCGGGTAGTGAGCAGTTCTTC